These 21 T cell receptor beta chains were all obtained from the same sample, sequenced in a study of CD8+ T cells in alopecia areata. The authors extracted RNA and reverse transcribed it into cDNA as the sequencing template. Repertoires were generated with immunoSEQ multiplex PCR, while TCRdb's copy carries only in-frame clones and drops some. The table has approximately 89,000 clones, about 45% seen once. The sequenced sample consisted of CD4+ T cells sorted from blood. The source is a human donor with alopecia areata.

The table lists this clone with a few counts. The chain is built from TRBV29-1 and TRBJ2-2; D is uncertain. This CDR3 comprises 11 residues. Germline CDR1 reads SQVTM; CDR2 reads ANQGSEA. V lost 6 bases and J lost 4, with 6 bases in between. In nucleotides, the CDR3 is TGCAGCGTAAAGCGCACCGGGGAGCTGTTTTTT. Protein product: CSVKRTGELFF.

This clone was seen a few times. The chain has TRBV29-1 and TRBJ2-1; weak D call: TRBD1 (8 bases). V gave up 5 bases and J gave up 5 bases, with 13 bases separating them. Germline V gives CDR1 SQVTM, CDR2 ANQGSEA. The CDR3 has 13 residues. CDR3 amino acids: CSVRTGGDNEQFF. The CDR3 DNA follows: TGCAGCGTTAGAACAGGGGGGGACAATGAGCAGTTCTTC.

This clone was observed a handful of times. The CDR3 region has the DNA TGTGCCAGCAGCCGCGGGACAGGGGGAGAAGAGACCCAGTACTTC. Protein product: CASSRGTGGEETQYF. The chain employs TRBV4-2 and TRBJ2-5; 11 bases map to TRBD1. The CDR3 length is 15 residues. Germline V CDR1 and CDR2: LGHNA, YNFKEQ. Trimming at V came to 4 bases and at J to 3 bases, leaving 4 bases not matched to a gene.

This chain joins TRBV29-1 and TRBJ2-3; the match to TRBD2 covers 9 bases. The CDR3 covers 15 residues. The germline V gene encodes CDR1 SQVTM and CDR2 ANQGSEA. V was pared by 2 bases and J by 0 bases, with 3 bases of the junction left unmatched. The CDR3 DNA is TGCAGCGTTGAAAGGACTAGCGCCAGCACAGATACGCAGTATTTT. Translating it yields CSVERTSASTDTQYF.

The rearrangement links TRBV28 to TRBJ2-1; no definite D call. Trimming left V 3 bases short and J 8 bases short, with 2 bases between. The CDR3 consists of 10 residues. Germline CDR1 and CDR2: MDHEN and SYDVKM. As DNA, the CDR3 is TGTGCCAGCAGTTTGCATGAGCAGTTCTTC. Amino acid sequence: CASSLHEQFF.

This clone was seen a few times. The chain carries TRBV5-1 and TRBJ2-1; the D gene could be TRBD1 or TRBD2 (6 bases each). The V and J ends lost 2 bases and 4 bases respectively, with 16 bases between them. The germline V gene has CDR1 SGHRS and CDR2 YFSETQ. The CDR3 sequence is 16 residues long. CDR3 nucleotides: TGCGCCAGCAGCTTCAGGGGAGGCTGGTTATACAATGAGCAGTTCTTC. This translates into CASSFRGGWLYNEQFF.

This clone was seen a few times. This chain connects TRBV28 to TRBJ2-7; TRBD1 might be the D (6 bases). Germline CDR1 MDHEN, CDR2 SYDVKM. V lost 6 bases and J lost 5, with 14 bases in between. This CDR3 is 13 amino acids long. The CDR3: CASSPGQSDEQYF. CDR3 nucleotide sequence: TGTGCCAGCAGCCCCGGACAGTCTGACGAGCAGTACTTC.

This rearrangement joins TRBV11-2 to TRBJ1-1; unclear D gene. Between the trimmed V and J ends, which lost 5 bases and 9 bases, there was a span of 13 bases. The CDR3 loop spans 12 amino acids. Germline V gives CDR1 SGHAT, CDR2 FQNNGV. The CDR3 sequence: CASSLSVPKAFF. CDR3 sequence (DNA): TGTGCCAGCAGCCTTAGCGTTCCTAAAGCTTTCTTT.

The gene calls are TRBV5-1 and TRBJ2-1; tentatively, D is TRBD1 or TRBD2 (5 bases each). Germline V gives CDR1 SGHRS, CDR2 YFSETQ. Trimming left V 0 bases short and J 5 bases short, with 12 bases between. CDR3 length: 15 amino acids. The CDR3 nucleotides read TGCGCCAGCAGCTTGGAGGGACCAGCGCACAATGAGCAGTTCTTC. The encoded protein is CASSLEGPAHNEQFF. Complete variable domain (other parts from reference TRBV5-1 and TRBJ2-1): KAGVTQTPRYLIKTRGQQVTLSCSPISGHRSVSWYQQTPGQGLQFLFEYFSETQRNKGNFPGRFSGRQFSNSRSEMNVSTLELGDSALYLCASSLEGPAHNEQFFGPGTRLTVL.

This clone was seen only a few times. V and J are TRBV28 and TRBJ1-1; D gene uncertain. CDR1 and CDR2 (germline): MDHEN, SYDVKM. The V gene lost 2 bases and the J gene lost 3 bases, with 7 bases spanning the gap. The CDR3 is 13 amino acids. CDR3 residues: CASSLLSDTEAFF. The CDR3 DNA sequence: TGTGCCAGCAGTTTACTATCCGACACTGAAGCTTTCTTT.

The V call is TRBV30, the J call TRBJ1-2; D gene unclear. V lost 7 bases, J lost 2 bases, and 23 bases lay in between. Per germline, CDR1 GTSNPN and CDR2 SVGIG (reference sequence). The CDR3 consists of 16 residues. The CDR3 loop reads CASKPANQGTNYGYTF. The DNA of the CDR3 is TGTGCCTCAAAGCCTGCTAATCAAGGAACAAACTATGGCTACACCTTC.

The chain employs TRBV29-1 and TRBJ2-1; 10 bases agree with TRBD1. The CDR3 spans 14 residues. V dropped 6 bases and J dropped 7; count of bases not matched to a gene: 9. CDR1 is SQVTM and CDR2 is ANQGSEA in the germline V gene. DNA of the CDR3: TGCAGCGTCCGACGACAGGGGGCGCAGAATGAGCAGTTCTTC. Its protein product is CSVRRQGAQNEQFF.

In DNA, the CDR3 is TGCAGCGTAGACCTCGGGACAGGGAACACTGAAGCTTTCTTT. Protein: CSVDLGTGNTEAFF. The rearrangement uses TRBV29-1 and TRBJ1-1, with 8 bases lining up with TRBD1. The ends lost 6 bases at V and 1 base at J; junction bases unmatched: 7. The CDR3 loop spans 14 amino acids. Looked up from germline, CDR1 is SQVTM and CDR2 is ANQGSEA.

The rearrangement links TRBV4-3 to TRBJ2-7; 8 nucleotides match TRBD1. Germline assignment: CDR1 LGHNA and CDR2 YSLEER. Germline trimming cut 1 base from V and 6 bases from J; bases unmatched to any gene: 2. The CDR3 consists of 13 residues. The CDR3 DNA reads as TGCGCCAGCAGCCAAGGGACAGGGAGCGAGCAGTACTTC. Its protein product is CASSQGTGSEQYF.

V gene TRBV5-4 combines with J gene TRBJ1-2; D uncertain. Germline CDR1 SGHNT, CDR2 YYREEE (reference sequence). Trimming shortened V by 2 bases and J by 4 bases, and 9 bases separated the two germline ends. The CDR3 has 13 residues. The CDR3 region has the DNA TGTGCCAGCAGCTTTGATGGCTTCTATGGCTACACCTTC. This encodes CASSFDGFYGYTF.

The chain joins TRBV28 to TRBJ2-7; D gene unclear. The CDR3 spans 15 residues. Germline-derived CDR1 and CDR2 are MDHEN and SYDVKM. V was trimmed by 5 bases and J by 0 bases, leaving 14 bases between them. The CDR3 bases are TGTGCCAGCAGTGAGTCAAAGCCCCACTCCTACGAGCAGTACTTC. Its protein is CASSESKPHSYEQYF. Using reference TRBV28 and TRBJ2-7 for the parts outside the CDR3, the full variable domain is DVKVTQSSRYLVKRTGEKVFLECVQDMDHENMFWYRQDPGLGLRLIYFSYDVKMKEKGDIPEGYSVSREKKERFSLILESASTNQTSMYLCASSESKPHSYEQYFGPGTRLTVT.

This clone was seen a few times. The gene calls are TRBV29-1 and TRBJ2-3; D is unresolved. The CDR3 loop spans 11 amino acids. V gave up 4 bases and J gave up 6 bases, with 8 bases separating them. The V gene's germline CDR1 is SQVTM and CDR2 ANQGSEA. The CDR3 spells CSVVIRDTQYF. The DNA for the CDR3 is TGCAGCGTTGTCATCCGTGATACGCAGTATTTT.

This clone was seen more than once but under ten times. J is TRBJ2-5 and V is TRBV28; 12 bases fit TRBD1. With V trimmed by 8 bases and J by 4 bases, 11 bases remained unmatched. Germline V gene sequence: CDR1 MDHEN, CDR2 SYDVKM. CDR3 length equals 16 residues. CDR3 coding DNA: TGTGCCAGCGCCCCTGGGACAGGGGGCAAGGTAGAGACCCAGTACTTC. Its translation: CASAPGTGGKVETQYF. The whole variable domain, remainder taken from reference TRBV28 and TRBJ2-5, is DVKVTQSSRYLVKRTGEKVFLECVQDMDHENMFWYRQDPGLGLRLIYFSYDVKMKEKGDIPEGYSVSREKKERFSLILESASTNQTSMYLCASAPGTGGKVETQYFGPGTRLLVL.

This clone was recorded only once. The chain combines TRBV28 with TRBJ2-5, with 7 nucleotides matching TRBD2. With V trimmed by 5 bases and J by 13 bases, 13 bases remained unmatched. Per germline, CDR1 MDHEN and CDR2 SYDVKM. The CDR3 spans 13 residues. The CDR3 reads CASSPDPRRELYF. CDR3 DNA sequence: TGTGCCAGCAGTCCGGACCCTCGGCGGGAGCTGTACTTC.

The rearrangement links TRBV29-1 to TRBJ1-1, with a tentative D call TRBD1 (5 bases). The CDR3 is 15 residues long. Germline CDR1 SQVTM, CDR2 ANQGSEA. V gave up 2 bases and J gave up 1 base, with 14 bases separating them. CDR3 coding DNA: TGCAGCGTTGAACCCGGGACCAATAAGAACACTGAAGCTTTCTTT. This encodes CSVEPGTNKNTEAFF.

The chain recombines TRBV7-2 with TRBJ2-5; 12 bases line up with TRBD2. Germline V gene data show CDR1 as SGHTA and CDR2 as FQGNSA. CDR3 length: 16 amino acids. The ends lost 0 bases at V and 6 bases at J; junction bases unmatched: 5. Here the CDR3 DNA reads TGTGCCAGCAGCTTAGCTTCTAGCGGGGGGGCTAAGACCCAGTACTTC. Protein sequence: CASSLASSGGAKTQYF.